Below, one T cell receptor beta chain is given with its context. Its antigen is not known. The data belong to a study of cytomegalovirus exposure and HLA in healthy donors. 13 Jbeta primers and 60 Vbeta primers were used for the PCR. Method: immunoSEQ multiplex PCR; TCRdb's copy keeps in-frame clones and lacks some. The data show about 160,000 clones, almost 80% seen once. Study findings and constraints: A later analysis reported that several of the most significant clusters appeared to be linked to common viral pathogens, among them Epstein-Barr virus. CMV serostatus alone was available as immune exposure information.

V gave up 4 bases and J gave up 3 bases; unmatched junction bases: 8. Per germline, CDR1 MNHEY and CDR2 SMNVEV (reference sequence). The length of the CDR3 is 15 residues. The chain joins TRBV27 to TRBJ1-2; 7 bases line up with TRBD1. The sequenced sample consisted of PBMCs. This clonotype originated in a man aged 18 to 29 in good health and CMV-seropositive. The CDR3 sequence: CASSSWTGGYYGYTF. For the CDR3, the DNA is TGTGCCAGCAGTTCTTGGACAGGAGGATACTATGGCTACACCTTC.